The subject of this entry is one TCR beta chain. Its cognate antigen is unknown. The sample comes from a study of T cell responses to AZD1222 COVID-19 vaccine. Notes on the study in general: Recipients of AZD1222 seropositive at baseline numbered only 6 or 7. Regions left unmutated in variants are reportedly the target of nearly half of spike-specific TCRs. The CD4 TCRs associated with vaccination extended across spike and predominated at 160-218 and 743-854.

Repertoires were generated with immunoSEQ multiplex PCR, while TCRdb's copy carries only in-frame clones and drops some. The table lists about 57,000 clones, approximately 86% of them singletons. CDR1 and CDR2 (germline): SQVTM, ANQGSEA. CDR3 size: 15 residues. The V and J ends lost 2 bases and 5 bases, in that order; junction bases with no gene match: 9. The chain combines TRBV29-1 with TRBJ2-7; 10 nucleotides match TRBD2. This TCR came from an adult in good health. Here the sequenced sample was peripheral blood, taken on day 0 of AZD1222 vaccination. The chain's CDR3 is CSVERGASGSNEQYF. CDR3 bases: TGCAGCGTTGAACGAGGGGCTAGCGGGAGTAACGAGCAGTACTTC.